This T cell receptor (beta chain) is drawn from a study of blood T cell repertoires in COVID-19. The CDR3 totals 13 residues. V gave up 0 bases and J gave up 4 bases, with 7 bases separating them. Libraries were prepared by immunoSEQ multiplex PCR; TCRdb keeps only in-frame clonotypes and omits some of them. The table has roughly 150,000 clones, more than 75% seen once; the top ten hold about 4%. The sample consisted of peripheral blood. V gene TRBV12-3 or TRBV12-4 combines with J gene TRBJ2-7; D unresolved. The origin of this receptor is a woman aged 80 or over with acute or convalescent COVID-19. Here the CDR3 reads CASSLASAYEQYF. CDR3 DNA sequence: TGTGCCAGCAGTTTAGCGTCAGCGTACGAGCAGTACTTC.